This T cell receptor beta chain was sequenced in a study of cytomegalovirus exposure and HLA in healthy donors. Overall study findings and caveats: Most TCR sequences showed up rarely, but some public TCRs showed up in many donors. The classifier, whose performance was assessed in both the original and validation cohorts, reportedly diagnosed cytomegalovirus status with high specificity and sensitivity. The investigators catalogued 164 TCR beta chains as cytomegalovirus-associated. In vitro data verified three CMV-associated chains as specific for CMV antigens.

This clone came up once. Its antigen remains unidentified. This CDR3 has 13 residues. Trimming left V 6 bases short and J 8 bases short, with 13 bases between. Germline V gene lookup returns CDR1 MNHEY and CDR2 SMNVEV (reference sequence). Data came from immunoSEQ multiplex PCR; TCRdb stores just in-frame clones and leaves some out. The sample holds around 350,000 clones, 80% to 90% seen once. Sequenced material: PBMCs. This chain joins TRBV27 and TRBJ1-4, with D unclear. The TCR originated in a young woman in good health and CMV-seronegative. The CDR3 sequence is CASRVGRGEKLFF. The CDR3 nucleotides are TGTGCCAGCAGGGTAGGGCGGGGAGAAAAACTGTTTTTT.